This T cell receptor beta chain originates from a study of blood T cell repertoires in COVID-19. Clones were sequenced by immunoSEQ multiplex PCR, and TCRdb holds only the in-frame ones, with some missing. Of around 240,000 clones in the sample, 83% are singletons; the top ten hold 7.4%. Germline V gene lookup returns CDR1 LGHDT and CDR2 YNNKEL (reference sequence). The CDR3 runs 15 residues. The J segment lost 4 bases and the V segment lost 1 base, leaving 3 bases of the junction unmatched. This clone has just one count. Other DNA sequences in the sample encode the same CDR3. The V and J genes are TRBV3-1 (or the pseudogene TRBV3-2) and TRBJ1-2, with TRBD1 identical over 10 bases. The origin of this receptor is a woman between 45 and 60 years old with acute or convalescent COVID-19. Specimen: peripheral blood. CDR3 loop: CASSQGGQGLYGYTF. CDR3 bases: TGTGCCAGCAGCCAAGGGGGACAGGGGCTCTATGGCTACACCTTC.